This is a list of T cell receptor beta chains from one sample in a study of T-cell memory formation after mild COVID-19. TCRdb fed the 5' RACE reads into MiXCR, producing one record per CDR3 protein. Of 200,000 to 300,000 distinct CDR3 sequences listed, 15% to 17% were seen once; the top ten hold 2% to 2.5%. The sample taken for sequencing was PBMCs or a T cell subset sorted from them (not recorded which). The receptors come from an adult woman who had mild COVID-19 (a few samples of this study predate the infection). Cell type and time point are not known. The CDR3 runs from the conserved cysteine through the conserved F or W. Each record gives: CDR3 length, J gene, clone size, V gene, D gene, CDR3 DNA, CDR3 protein. D genes are given only for firm matches. The size entry is marked missing in some rows and otherwise reads once, few, many or a size class.

16,TRBJ2-1,few,TRBV18,NA,TGTGCCAGCTCATCGCCGGGCGGGGAATCCTACAATGAGCAGTTCTTC,CASSSPGGESYNEQFF
19,TRBJ1-1,NA,TRBV7-8,TRBD1,TGTGCCAGCAGCCCCCGGGGACTTCTGTGGGACAGGGAGGACACTGAAGCTTTCTTT,CASSPRGLLWDREDTEAFF
15,TRBJ1-1,NA,TRBV6-2/TRBV6-3,NA,TGTGCCAGCAGTTACTCGGGCAGGACGAACACTGAAGCTTTCTTT,CASSYSGRTNTEAFF
15,TRBJ2-3,NA,TRBV6-5,NA,TGTGCCAGCAGTTACGGGGGGGGGCCCAGAGATACGCAGTATTTT,CASSYGGGPRDTQYF
13,TRBJ2-5,few,TRBV7-7,NA,TGTGCCAGCAGCTTGAATCTGGCGGAGACCCAGTACTTC,CASSLNLAETQYF
12,TRBJ2-7,few,TRBV12-3/TRBV12-4,NA,TGTGCCAGCAGTCCCTCGGGCAGCGAGCAGTACTTC,CASSPSGSEQYF
12,TRBJ1-1,NA,TRBV10-3,TRBD1,TGTGCCATCAGCCTTGACAGGGTGTTGACTTTCTTT,CAISLDRVLTFF
13,TRBJ2-7,NA,TRBV7-7,NA,TGTGCCAGCAGCTTCAACGCCAGGATGGAGCAGTACTTC,CASSFNARMEQYF
14,TRBJ2-7,NA,TRBV27,NA,TGTGCCAGCAGTCCCCACCCACCGGATTACGAGCAGTACTTC,CASSPHPPDYEQYF
15,TRBJ1-6,NA,TRBV7-9,NA,TGTGCCAGCAGCTTAAACGGAGGGATCAATTCACCCCTCCACTTT,CASSLNGGINSPLHF
16,TRBJ2-3,few,TRBV6-5,NA,TGTGCCAGCAGTTTCTCGATTTTTAGCGGCCCAGATACGCAGTATTTT,CASSFSIFSGPDTQYF
18,TRBJ2-7,NA,TRBV4-2,TRBD2,TGTGCCAGCAGCCAAGAGAGGCGTAGGGCGGGGGTTTCCTACGAGCAGTACTTC,CASSQERRRAGVSYEQYF
15,TRBJ2-5,NA,TRBV7-9,TRBD1,TGTGCCAGCAGCCCGAAGGGGGCGCAGAGGGAGACCCAGTACTTC,CASSPKGAQRETQYF
16,TRBJ2-6,many,TRBV4-3,NA,TGCGCCAGCAGCCACCAGAGGGGTTCCGGGGCCAACGTCCTGACTTTC,CASSHQRGSGANVLTF
15,TRBJ1-2,NA,TRBV3-1,TRBD1,TGTGCCAGCAGCCCGCGCTCGACAGGGGGTGACGGCTACACCTTC,CASSPRSTGGDGYTF
16,TRBJ1-5,few,TRBV6-6,NA,TGTGCCAGCAGTTACCGGACATACTATAGCAATCAGCCCCAGCATTTT,CASSYRTYYSNQPQHF
13,TRBJ1-2,NA,TRBV6-5,TRBD1,TGTGCCAGCAGACCCCTCCGGGACAGCCCGTACACCTTC,CASRPLRDSPYTF
16,TRBJ1-2,few,TRBV25-1,TRBD1,TGTGCCAGCAGTGACCCCGGGACAGGGGGCGACTATGGCTACACCTTC,CASSDPGTGGDYGYTF
12,TRBJ1-2,NA,TRBV7-2,NA,TGTGCCAGCTCGCGGGAAGTCAGTGGCTACACCTTC,CASSREVSGYTF
14,TRBJ2-5,few,TRBV29-1,TRBD1,TGCAGCGTTGTTTTCCCCGGGACAGTGGAGACCCAGTACTTC,CSVVFPGTVETQYF
15,TRBJ1-1,NA,TRBV20-1,NA,TGCAGTGCTAGAGACCCTGGGGTCCCGAACACTGAAGCTTTCTTT,CSARDPGVPNTEAFF
11,TRBJ2-1,NA,TRBV20-1,NA,TGCAGTGCTGGAACCCACAATGAGCAGTTCTTC,CSAGTHNEQFF
14,TRBJ2-7,few,TRBV6-2/TRBV6-3,TRBD1,TGTGCCAGCAGTGCCGGGACAGGGGTTGACGAGCAGTACTTC,CASSAGTGVDEQYF
14,TRBJ1-2,NA,TRBV6-1,TRBD1,TGTGCCAGCAGTGGAATGACAGGGGAGGGTGGCTACACCTTC,CASSGMTGEGGYTF
16,TRBJ2-1,NA,TRBV7-9,NA,TGTGCCAGCAGTCCCGAAGGAGGGGGCGCCTACAATGAGCAGTTCTTC,CASSPEGGGAYNEQFF
15,TRBJ2-1,many,TRBV18,NA,TGTGCCAGCTCACCAGGGAAAGGGGATAACAATGAGCAGTTCTTC,CASSPGKGDNNEQFF
15,TRBJ2-1,few,TRBV6-2/TRBV6-3,NA,TGTGCCAGCAAATCCGGCGCCCTACCCTACAATGAGCAGTTCTTC,CASKSGALPYNEQFF
15,TRBJ1-1,NA,TRBV2,NA,TGTGCCAGCACCACGGGGGGTAGACAGGTCACTGAAGCTTTCTTT,CASTTGGRQVTEAFF
11,TRBJ1-1,NA,TRBV12-3/TRBV12-4,NA,TGTGCCAGCAGTTTGGCACAGAAAGCTTTCTTT,CASSLAQKAFF
15,TRBJ2-2,NA,TRBV3-1,NA,TGTGCCAGCAGCCAAACGGGGGTAAACACCGGGGAGCTGTTTTTT,CASSQTGVNTGELFF
11,TRBJ2-7,NA,TRBV10-3,NA,TGTGCCATAGGGCGTGGAGACGAGCAGTACTTC,CAIGRGDEQYF
14,TRBJ1-1,few,TRBV5-6,NA,TGTGCCAGCAGAGTCCACAGGAGGGACACTGAAGCTTTCTTT,CASRVHRRDTEAFF
14,TRBJ1-2,many,TRBV12-3/TRBV12-4,NA,TGTGCCAGCAGTTTAGAAGGACGGGGGTATGGCTACACCTTC,CASSLEGRGYGYTF
11,TRBJ2-1,NA,TRBV7-2,TRBD1,TGTGCCAGCAGCTTAACAGGGGTGAAGTTCTTC,CASSLTGVKFF
12,TRBJ2-3,NA,TRBV29-1,TRBD2,TGCAGCGCGGGACTACGCACAGATACGCAGTATTTT,CSAGLRTDTQYF
13,TRBJ2-3,few,TRBV6-5,TRBD2,TGTGCCAGCCAAGAGCGGGGCCTCGATACGCAGTATTTT,CASQERGLDTQYF
11,TRBJ2-5,many,TRBV20-1,NA,TGCAGTGCTAGTAACGTAGAGACCCAGTACTTC,CSASNVETQYF